This is a list of T cell receptor beta chains from one sample in a study of blood T cell repertoires in COVID-19. The table came from immunoSEQ multiplex PCR; TCRdb's copy has only in-frame clones and leaves some out. This table holds 50,000 or so clones, approximately 80% found once. Sequencing was carried out using peripheral blood. Receptors were obtained from a human donor with active or convalescent COVID-19. The donor label of this sample is uncertain. The CDR3 runs from the conserved cysteine through the conserved F or W. Each record gives: V gene, J gene, D gene, clone size, CDR3 DNA, CDR3 protein. D genes are given only for firm matches. Clone sizes are given selectively: once, few, many, or a class where the clone is expanded.

v_call: TRBV11-1
j_call: TRBJ2-5
d_call: NA
clone_size: NA
cdr3_nt: TGTGCCAGCAGCTTAAGCCGAGCACAGGTGGGGGAGACCCAGTACTTC
cdr3_aa: CASSLSRAQVGETQYF

v_call: TRBV10-2
j_call: TRBJ2-3
d_call: NA
clone_size: many
cdr3_nt: TGCGCCAGCAAAGAAAGTCCAGCGTATGTGGATACGCAGTATTTT
cdr3_aa: CASKESPAYVDTQYF

v_call: TRBV12-3/TRBV12-4
j_call: TRBJ2-1
d_call: NA
clone_size: NA
cdr3_nt: TGTGCCAGCAGCTCCACTAGGGCCGATGAGCAGTTCTTC
cdr3_aa: CASSSTRADEQFF

v_call: TRBV30
j_call: TRBJ1-2
d_call: NA
clone_size: few
cdr3_nt: TGTGCCTGGACCTCGGGTCCGGTAGGCTACACCTTC
cdr3_aa: CAWTSGPVGYTF

v_call: TRBV20-1
j_call: TRBJ1-1
d_call: NA
clone_size: NA
cdr3_nt: TGCAGTGCTAGAGGTATCGGGGGGGCTTTCTTT
cdr3_aa: CSARGIGGAFF

v_call: TRBV4-1
j_call: TRBJ2-7
d_call: TRBD2
clone_size: NA
cdr3_nt: TGCGCCAGCAGCCGTGGGGGGGGACGCAGTTTCTACGAGCAGTACTTC
cdr3_aa: CASSRGGGRSFYEQYF

v_call: TRBV19
j_call: TRBJ1-6
d_call: NA
clone_size: NA
cdr3_nt: TGTGCCAGTAGTAGTAGTCAGGCCAATTCACCCCTCCACTTT
cdr3_aa: CASSSSQANSPLHF

v_call: TRBV9
j_call: TRBJ1-2
d_call: NA
clone_size: NA
cdr3_nt: TGTGCCAGCAGCGTAGCCCCCGGTTCTGCTGCACACTATGGCTACACCTTC
cdr3_aa: CASSVAPGSAAHYGYTF

v_call: TRBV5-4
j_call: TRBJ2-5
d_call: TRBD1
clone_size: NA
cdr3_nt: TGTGCCATCCGACAGGGGGCGGAGACCCAGTACTTC
cdr3_aa: CAIRQGAETQYF

v_call: TRBV18
j_call: TRBJ1-6
d_call: NA
clone_size: once
cdr3_nt: TGTGCCAGCTCACCGGGCCTAAATAATTCACCCCTCCACTTT
cdr3_aa: CASSPGLNNSPLHF

v_call: TRBV5-1
j_call: TRBJ2-3
d_call: NA
clone_size: few
cdr3_nt: TGCGCCAGCAGCTTGGCGATCAGTCTCCTCACAGATACGCAGTATTTT
cdr3_aa: CASSLAISLLTDTQYF

v_call: TRBV7-3
j_call: TRBJ2-1
d_call: NA
clone_size: many
cdr3_nt: TGTGCCAGCAGCTTAACGTCCCTCTCCTACAATGAGCAGTTCTTC
cdr3_aa: CASSLTSLSYNEQFF

v_call: TRBV6-5
j_call: TRBJ2-7
d_call: NA
clone_size: few
cdr3_nt: TGTGCCAGCAACAGGCGTGAAAGGGAGCAGTACTTC
cdr3_aa: CASNRREREQYF

v_call: TRBV7-3
j_call: TRBJ2-7
d_call: TRBD2
clone_size: NA
cdr3_nt: TGTGCCAGCAGCCTACTAGCGGGAGAATACGAGCAGTACTTC
cdr3_aa: CASSLLAGEYEQYF

v_call: TRBV9
j_call: TRBJ2-7
d_call: TRBD2
clone_size: few
cdr3_nt: TGTGCCAGCAGCGCGGGACTAGCGGGAGGGGGTTACGAGCAGTACTTC
cdr3_aa: CASSAGLAGGGYEQYF

v_call: TRBV9
j_call: TRBJ1-3
d_call: TRBD1
clone_size: NA
cdr3_nt: TGTGCCAGCAGCGACAGACAGGGCCTAACTGACTTTGACTTCTCTGGAAACACCATATATTTT
cdr3_aa: CASSDRQGLTDFDFSGNTIYF

v_call: TRBV5-1
j_call: TRBJ1-2
d_call: NA
clone_size: few
cdr3_nt: TGCGCCAGCACGACGATTGGGGGGGCCGATTCGAATGGCTACACCTTC
cdr3_aa: CASTTIGGADSNGYTF

v_call: TRBV19
j_call: TRBJ2-3
d_call: TRBD2
clone_size: few
cdr3_nt: TGTGCCAGTAGTATAGATCATCTGGGACTAGCGGGCCCAGATACGCAGTATTTT
cdr3_aa: CASSIDHLGLAGPDTQYF

v_call: TRBV9
j_call: TRBJ2-1
d_call: NA
clone_size: few
cdr3_nt: TGTGCCAGCAGCGAGGACAGTCGCACCTACAATGAGCAGTTCTTC
cdr3_aa: CASSEDSRTYNEQFF

v_call: TRBV10-3
j_call: TRBJ2-2
d_call: NA
clone_size: NA
cdr3_nt: TGTGCCATCAGTGTTGGGGCAGGGCCCACCGGGGAGCTGTTTTTT
cdr3_aa: CAISVGAGPTGELFF

v_call: TRBV4-1
j_call: TRBJ2-7
d_call: NA
clone_size: once
cdr3_nt: TGCGCCAGCAGCCAAGGGGGGGTCAGCGAGCAGTACTTC
cdr3_aa: CASSQGGVSEQYF

v_call: TRBV5-1
j_call: TRBJ2-7
d_call: TRBD2
clone_size: few
cdr3_nt: TGCGCCAGCAGCTTGGGAGCGACTAGCGTGATGTACGAGCAGTACTTC
cdr3_aa: CASSLGATSVMYEQYF

v_call: TRBV10-1
j_call: TRBJ2-3
d_call: NA
clone_size: NA
cdr3_nt: TGCGCCAGCGGTAGCGGAGATACGCAGTATTTT
cdr3_aa: CASGSGDTQYF

v_call: TRBV5-4
j_call: TRBJ2-3
d_call: NA
clone_size: NA
cdr3_nt: TGTGCCAGCAGCCAAGACAGTAATACGCAGTATTTT
cdr3_aa: CASSQDSNTQYF

v_call: TRBV29-1
j_call: TRBJ1-1
d_call: TRBD1
clone_size: NA
cdr3_nt: TGCAGCGCCGGACAGGGTGTCACTGAAGCTTTCTTT
cdr3_aa: CSAGQGVTEAFF

v_call: TRBV5-1
j_call: TRBJ2-2
d_call: NA
clone_size: NA
cdr3_nt: TGCGCCAGCAGCTTGTACGGGGCGAACACCGGGGAGCTGTTTTTT
cdr3_aa: CASSLYGANTGELFF

v_call: TRBV5-8
j_call: TRBJ1-2
d_call: NA
clone_size: NA
cdr3_nt: TGTGCCAGCAGCTTCCGGGAATATGGCTACACCTTC
cdr3_aa: CASSFREYGYTF

v_call: TRBV7-8
j_call: TRBJ2-3
d_call: NA
clone_size: NA
cdr3_nt: TGTGCCAGCAGCTTCATAGCGAGCGCAGATACGCAGTATTTT
cdr3_aa: CASSFIASADTQYF

v_call: TRBV2
j_call: TRBJ1-2
d_call: NA
clone_size: NA
cdr3_nt: TGTGCCAGCACCGAGGGGGGGCCAAATGGCTACACCTTC
cdr3_aa: CASTEGGPNGYTF

v_call: TRBV11-2
j_call: TRBJ1-1
d_call: TRBD1
clone_size: NA
cdr3_nt: TGTGCCAGCAGCTTAGATCCCGGGACAGGGGGTCTGAACACTGAAGCTTTCTTT
cdr3_aa: CASSLDPGTGGLNTEAFF

v_call: TRBV7-6
j_call: TRBJ2-7
d_call: TRBD1
clone_size: NA
cdr3_nt: TGTGCCAGCAGCGGGGACAGCTACGAGCAGTACTTC
cdr3_aa: CASSGDSYEQYF

v_call: TRBV28
j_call: TRBJ1-3
d_call: NA
clone_size: NA
cdr3_nt: TGTGCCAGCCGGGTCGGGGGACCTGGAAACACCATATATTTT
cdr3_aa: CASRVGGPGNTIYF

v_call: TRBV4-3
j_call: TRBJ1-2
d_call: NA
clone_size: few
cdr3_nt: TGCGCCAGCAGCCAAGACACAGGCTATGGCTACACCTTC
cdr3_aa: CASSQDTGYGYTF

v_call: TRBV11-1
j_call: TRBJ1-2
d_call: NA
clone_size: few
cdr3_nt: TGTGCCAGCAGCCCTTTAAAGAAAGGGGCGAACTATGGCTACACCTTC
cdr3_aa: CASSPLKKGANYGYTF

v_call: TRBV6-4
j_call: TRBJ2-2
d_call: NA
clone_size: NA
cdr3_nt: TGTGCCAGCAGTGAGGTATCAGGGGCCGGGGAGCTGTTTTTT
cdr3_aa: CASSEVSGAGELFF

v_call: TRBV7-2
j_call: TRBJ2-1
d_call: NA
clone_size: NA
cdr3_nt: TGTGCCAGCAGCGCCGGGTTTGCTTTCAATGAGCAGTTCTTC
cdr3_aa: CASSAGFAFNEQFF

v_call: TRBV13
j_call: TRBJ2-3
d_call: TRBD2
clone_size: NA
cdr3_nt: TGTGCCAGCAGCTTAGCCGGGACTAGGGCAGATACGCAGTATTTT
cdr3_aa: CASSLAGTRADTQYF

v_call: TRBV19
j_call: TRBJ2-7
d_call: TRBD1
clone_size: NA
cdr3_nt: TGTGCCACCTGGGACAGGCGAAGCGAGCAGTACTTC
cdr3_aa: CATWDRRSEQYF

v_call: TRBV28
j_call: TRBJ1-5
d_call: TRBD1
clone_size: NA
cdr3_nt: TGTGCCAGCAGCCCACCGGGACAGGGGGTCCGGAATCAGCCCCAGCATTTT
cdr3_aa: CASSPPGQGVRNQPQHF

v_call: TRBV9
j_call: TRBJ2-7
d_call: TRBD2
clone_size: NA
cdr3_nt: TGTGCCAGCAGCGATCAGGCGGGAGGGTCCCTCTACGAGCAGTACTTC
cdr3_aa: CASSDQAGGSLYEQYF

v_call: TRBV27
j_call: TRBJ2-7
d_call: TRBD2
clone_size: NA
cdr3_nt: TGTGCCAGCAGTTTAACCGCAGGGCGGCTAGCGGGCCCCATCTACGAGCAGTACTTC
cdr3_aa: CASSLTAGRLAGPIYEQYF

v_call: TRBV29-1
j_call: TRBJ2-2
d_call: NA
clone_size: NA
cdr3_nt: TGCAGCGTGAGACAGGCAAACACCGGGGAGCTGTTTTTT
cdr3_aa: CSVRQANTGELFF

v_call: TRBV28
j_call: TRBJ1-2
d_call: TRBD1
clone_size: NA
cdr3_nt: TGTGCCAGCAGTTTGTCGGACAGGGTCTATGGCTACACCTTC
cdr3_aa: CASSLSDRVYGYTF

v_call: TRBV4-2
j_call: TRBJ2-7
d_call: TRBD2
clone_size: many
cdr3_nt: TGTGCCAGCAGCCCGGGGACTAGCGGGAGCTTCACCTACGAGCAGTACTTC
cdr3_aa: CASSPGTSGSFTYEQYF

v_call: TRBV19
j_call: TRBJ1-5
d_call: TRBD1
clone_size: NA
cdr3_nt: TGTGCCAGTACCACAGGGGGAAATCAGCCCCAGCATTTT
cdr3_aa: CASTTGGNQPQHF

v_call: TRBV30
j_call: TRBJ2-7
d_call: NA
clone_size: NA
cdr3_nt: TGTGCCTGTCAGGAGGGGTACGAGCAGTACTTC
cdr3_aa: CACQEGYEQYF

v_call: TRBV29-1
j_call: TRBJ2-1
d_call: NA
clone_size: NA
cdr3_nt: TGCAGCGTTGAACAGGTTTCCTACAATGAGCAGTTCTTC
cdr3_aa: CSVEQVSYNEQFF

v_call: TRBV12-3/TRBV12-4
j_call: TRBJ1-2
d_call: TRBD1
clone_size: NA
cdr3_nt: TGTGCCAGCAGTCCGGACAGGGATTATGGCTACACCTTC
cdr3_aa: CASSPDRDYGYTF